This T cell receptor beta chain was recorded in a study of T cells after yellow fever vaccination. Notes on the study in general: FACS-sorted repertoires could contain abundant clonotypes contaminating from the bulk population.

Production of TCR cDNA was by 5'RACE template switching, which also added a universal primer site and UMIs. TCRdb used MiXCR to reprocess the 5' RACE reads, holding one entry per CDR3 protein. The sample includes a few hundred thousand distinct CDR3 sequences, about a sixth seen only once; the top ten take approximately 15%. Germline lookup yields CDR1 SGHAT and CDR2 FQNNGV. Between the trimmed V and J ends, which lost 4 bases and 3 bases, there was a span of 15 bases. The CDR3 has 15 residues. To note about this clonotype: Its target is unknown.

This chain uses TRBV11-2 with TRBJ2-5, with D maybe TRBD2 (6 bases). The sequencing here drew on PBMCs, taken 5 days after the first yellow fever vaccination. The clonotype comes from a man in his late teens or twenties who received the YFV17D yellow fever vaccine. The CDR3 is CASSYRGRGKETQYF. CDR3 nucleotide sequence: TGTGCCAGCAGCTATAGAGGACGGGGGAAAGAGACCCAGTACTTC.